This entry describes one T cell receptor beta chain. Its antigen is not yet known. Base qualities are not at hand, and no much larger clone is one base apart. TCRbeta CDR3 regions were amplified from genomic DNA by means of the immunoSEQ Assay, a bias-controlled multiplex PCR. Under the source paper's analysis protocol: Nucleated cell counts per sample were estimated from amplification of reference gene primers within the assay. To quantify the absolute abundance of each unique TCRbeta CDR3 rearrangement, sequence reads were collapsed and filtered. For each sample, productive Simpson clonality was calculated as the square root of Simpson's diversity index across productive rearrangements. TCRdb holds this immuneACCESS table with in-frame rearrangements only. Some clones are missing; in checked studies, unresolved V genes explain under half, and the rest has no known cause. The V and J calls and clone size were taken over from that table, and D and trimming were inferred from the DNA. For this sample there are 150,000 to 200,000 clones; roughly 80% appear just once. The ten biggest clones cover about 10% of the sample.

These data are taken from a study of blood T cell repertoires in COVID-19 (dated by TCRdb to the early 2020s). For the study in its entirety: Samples covering the acute and convalescent phases of COVID-19 were provided by collaborators in the United States, Italy and Spain. The material from the prospective study consisted of cDNA or gDNA derived from T cells, B-cell-depleted T cells, or PBMCs. Deeply sampled blood TCRbeta repertoires from subjects exposed to, actively infected with, or recovered from COVID-19 were included in the dataset. A freely available public database, intended as a resource for researchers studying the immune response to SARS-CoV-2, is where the repertoires were released. The samples were drawn from the first 160 participants of the ongoing ImmuneRACE study and from 950 to 1,500 subjects provided by 6 global collaborators. A de-identified subject ID, COVID-19 status, age in years and sex were almost always included in the sample metadata. Where available, HLA class I and class II types were taken from metadata supplied by the sample provider and were not determined by assay-based typing. Overall results and qualifications from the work: How much clinical and demographic metadata was included differed by source and by participant, and the metadata was provided uncurated.

Spanning cysteine to phenylalanine, the CDR3 consists of 14 amino acids. CDR3 DNA only is kept here, 42 bases in frame from base 1. Germline trimming: 1 base from V, 8 bases from J; junction bases outside gene matches: 4. CDR1 is given as SGHTA and CDR2 as FQGTGA, both from the germline V gene. Participants in the prospective study were enrolled through a virtual design, were aged about 18 to 100 years, and lived in fewer than 30 United States geographic areas. In the prospective study, cohorts were assigned on the basis of participant-reported clinical history obtained from a screening survey and a study questionnaire. For ImmuneRACE Cohort 3, a participant was defined as recovered based on two consecutive negative NP/OP PCR tests, clearance by a healthcare professional, or resolution of symptoms. Each participant in the prospective study had whole blood, serum and a nasopharyngeal or oropharyngeal swab collected by mobile phlebotomists. Prospective study participants could optionally give additional blood draws and questionnaires over an approximately two-month period. Blood samples from the prospective study were shipped frozen or at room temperature prior to DNA extraction.

The chain couples TRBV7-3 to TRBJ1-1; 10 bases in the middle match TRBD1. This clonotype was sampled from a man between 50 and 59 years old who had recovered from COVID-19. Sequenced material: PBMCs or T cells enriched from blood (not recorded which). This receptor carries the CDR3 CASSLKGDRGEAFF. The DNA sequence follows: TGTGCCAGCAGCTTAAAAGGGGACAGGGGAGAAGCTTTCTTT.